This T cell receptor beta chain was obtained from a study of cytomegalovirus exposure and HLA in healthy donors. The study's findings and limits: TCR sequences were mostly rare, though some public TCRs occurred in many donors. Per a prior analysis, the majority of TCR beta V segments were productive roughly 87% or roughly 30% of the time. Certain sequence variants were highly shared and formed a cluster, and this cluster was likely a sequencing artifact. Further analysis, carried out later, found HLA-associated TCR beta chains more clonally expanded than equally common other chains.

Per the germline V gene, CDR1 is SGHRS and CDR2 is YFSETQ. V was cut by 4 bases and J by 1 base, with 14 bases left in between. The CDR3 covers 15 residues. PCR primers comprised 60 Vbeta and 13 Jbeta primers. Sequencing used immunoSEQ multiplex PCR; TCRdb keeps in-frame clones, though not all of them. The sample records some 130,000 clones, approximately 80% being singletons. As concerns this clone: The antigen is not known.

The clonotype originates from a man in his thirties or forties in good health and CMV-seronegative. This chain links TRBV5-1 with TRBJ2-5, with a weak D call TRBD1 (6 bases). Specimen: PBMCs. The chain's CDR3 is CASSVQGRVQETQYF. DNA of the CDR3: TGCGCCAGCAGCGTACAGGGACGTGTCCAAGAGACCCAGTACTTC.